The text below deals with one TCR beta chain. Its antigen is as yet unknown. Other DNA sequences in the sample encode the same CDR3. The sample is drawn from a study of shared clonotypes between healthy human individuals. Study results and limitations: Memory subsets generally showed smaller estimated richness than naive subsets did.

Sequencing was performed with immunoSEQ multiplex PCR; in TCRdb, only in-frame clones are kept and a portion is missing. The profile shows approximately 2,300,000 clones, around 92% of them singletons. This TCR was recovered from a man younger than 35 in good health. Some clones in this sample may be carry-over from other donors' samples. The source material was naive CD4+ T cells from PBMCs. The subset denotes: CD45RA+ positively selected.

In DNA form, the CDR3 reads TGCGCCAGCAGCTTTCCGGGGGTATACAATGAGCAGTTCTTC. This gives the protein CASSFPGVYNEQFF. This chain uses TRBV5-1 with TRBJ2-1; weak D call: TRBD2 (6 bases). Deletions cut 2 bases from V and 4 bases from J, with 10 bases between. This CDR3 contains 14 residues. CDR1 is SGHRS, CDR2 YFSETQ, per germline.